This T cell receptor beta chain comes out of a study of shared clonotypes between healthy human individuals. Source study methods: ImmunoSEQ gave junction-only sequences without quality scores, so filtering differed. Generated by immunoSEQ multiplex PCR, the TCRdb table keeps only in-frame clones and is missing some. V, J and clone size were drawn from that table, and D and trimming were deduced from the DNA. In the table there are around 2,000,000 clones, 90% to 95% of which are singletons. Specimen: naive CD4+ T cells sorted from blood. Stated subset: CD45RA+ positively selected. This TCR derives from a young man in good health.

The CDR3 sequence: CASSYSRPDYNSPLHF. Written as DNA, the CDR3 is TGTGCCAGCAGTTACTCGAGACCCGATTATAATTCACCCCTCCACTTT. The gene calls are TRBV6-6 and TRBJ1-6; D is unresolved. V lost 0 bases to trimming and J lost 4 bases, with 10 bases between them. The CDR3 has 16 residues. CDR1 is MNHNY and CDR2 is SVGAGI in the germline V gene (reference sequence).